This T cell receptor beta chain is drawn from a study of blood T cell repertoires in COVID-19. The wider study: The study drew acute and convalescent COVID-19 samples from the United States, Italy and Spain. T cells, B-cell-depleted T cells, or PBMCs supplied cDNA or gDNA.

V lost 5 bases to trimming and J lost 5 bases, with 21 bases between them. There are 16 residues in the CDR3. Germline loops: CDR1 SGHTA, CDR2 FQGTGA. How the authors handled the data: Reference gene primers were amplified, and this amplification served to estimate nucleated cell counts. Assay used: immunoSEQ multiplex PCR; TCRdb lists only in-frame clones, some missing. From that table come the V and J calls and clone size; the DNA was used to work out D and trimming. This sample has around 100,000 clones, with approximately 80% found just once. Material for sequencing was peripheral blood. The V gene is TRBV7-3, the J gene TRBJ1-1, with D tentatively TRBD1 (6 bases). The TCR originated in a woman between 65 and 79 years old with acute or convalescent COVID-19. CDR3 coding DNA: TGTGCCAGCAGCCCCGGAGTTCGGGGGGCTCGGACTGAAGCTTTCTTT. Translated, it gives CASSPGVRGARTEAFF.